This T cell receptor (beta chain) was observed in a study of cytomegalovirus exposure and HLA in healthy donors. The germline V gene encodes CDR1 SGHAT and CDR2 FQNNGV. CDR3 length: 13 amino acids. V was pared by 0 bases and J by 3 bases, with 5 bases between. PCR amplification relied on 60 Vbeta primers (plus 13 Jbeta primers). TCRdb's table, derived via immunoSEQ multiplex PCR, lists solely in-frame clones and lacks some. Its listing shows tens of thousands of clones. This chain uses TRBV11-2 with TRBJ1-1; D is undetermined. This clonotype was sampled from a man in his forties or fifties in good health and CMV-seropositive. Sequenced: PBMCs. CDR3 in DNA: TGTGCCAGCAGCTTAGAGTCAGACACTGAAGCTTTCTTT. Its protein product is CASSLESDTEAFF. Full variable domain (outside the CDR3, taken from reference TRBV11-2 and TRBJ1-1): EAGVAQSPRYKIIEKRQSVAFWCNPISGHATLYWYQQILGQGPKLLIQFQNNGVVDDSQLPKDRFSAERLKGVDSTLKIQPAKLEDSAVYLCASSLESDTEAFFGQGTRLTVV.